Below, 10 T cell receptor beta chains from the same sample are listed, as sequenced in a study of blood T cell repertoires in COVID-19. Generated by immunoSEQ multiplex PCR, the TCRdb table keeps only in-frame clones and is missing some. The table shows a few hundred thousand clones, with approximately 87% occurring only once. The sample consisted of PBMCs or T cells enriched from blood (not recorded which). Receptors originate from a man between 40 and 49 years old in a cohort exposed to, infected with or recovered from COVID-19 (not recorded which).

This chain links TRBV5-1 with TRBJ1-3, with TRBD1 identical over 9 bases. CDR1 and CDR2 from the germline V gene are SGHRS and YFSETQ. The CDR3 sequence is 18 residues long. Germline trimming cut 0 bases from V and 4 bases from J; bases unmatched to any gene: 11. The chain's CDR3 is CASSLDYGQGTPGNTIYF. CDR3 DNA sequence: TGCGCCAGCAGCTTGGATTACGGACAGGGGACTCCCGGAAACACCATATATTTT. Using reference TRBV5-1 and TRBJ1-3 for the parts outside the CDR3, the full variable domain is KAGVTQTPRYLIKTRGQQVTLSCSPISGHRSVSWYQQTPGQGLQFLFEYFSETQRNKGNFPGRFSGRQFSNSRSEMNVSTLELGDSALYLCASSLDYGQGTPGNTIYFGEGSWLTVV.

This chain uses TRBV30 with TRBJ1-3; D is unclear. The CDR3 has 13 residues. Trimming left V 3 bases short and J 0 bases short, with 6 bases between. Germline V gene sequence: CDR1 GTSNPN, CDR2 SVGIG (reference sequence). CDR3 in DNA: TGTGCCTGGAGCCGTTTCTCTGGAAACACCATATATTTT. Its translation: CAWSRFSGNTIYF.

CDR3 coding DNA: TGTGCCACCAATTCTGGCGGTTCACCCCTCCACTTT. It translates to CATNSGGSPLHF. V and J are TRBV28 and TRBJ1-6; D is unclear. Between the trimmed V and J ends, which lost 10 bases and 9 bases, there was a span of 13 bases. This CDR3 region has 12 residues. The germline V gene has CDR1 MDHEN and CDR2 SYDVKM.

CDR3 nucleotides: TGTGCCAGCAGCCAAGGAACCAGACTCTATAGCAATCAGCCCCAGCATTTT. Residues: CASSQGTRLYSNQPQHF. This chain connects TRBV3-1 (or the pseudogene TRBV3-2) to TRBJ1-5; D not certain. The CDR3 loop spans 17 amino acids. Germline V gene sequence: CDR1 LGHDT, CDR2 YNNKEL (reference sequence). The V end lost 1 base, the J end lost 0 bases, and 13 bases lay between the germline ends.

This chain connects TRBV6-1 to TRBJ1-4, with D unresolved. The CDR3 length is 14 residues. Trimming took 0 bases from V and 8 from J, leaving 10 bases between them. Germline V lookup: CDR1 MNHNS, CDR2 SASEGT. The CDR3 is CASSEAGSGEKLFF. CDR3 nucleotides: TGTGCCAGCAGTGAAGCAGGGTCGGGGGAAAAACTGTTTTTT.

The rearrangement joins TRBV11-2 to TRBJ1-1; maybe TRBD1 (5 bases). Germline V gene data show CDR1 as SGHAT and CDR2 as FQNNGV. CDR3 length equals 14 residues. The V gene lost 3 bases and the J gene lost 4 bases, with 12 bases spanning the gap. This CDR3 reads CASSFGGQGTEAFF. In nucleotides, the CDR3 is TGTGCCAGCAGCTTTGGTGGGCAGGGCACTGAAGCTTTCTTT. The entire variable domain, with the rest obtained from reference TRBV11-2 and TRBJ1-1, is as follows: EAGVAQSPRYKIIEKRQSVAFWCNPISGHATLYWYQQILGQGPKLLIQFQNNGVVDDSQLPKDRFSAERLKGVDSTLKIQPAKLEDSAVYLCASSFGGQGTEAFFGQGTRLTVV.

This clone was seen only a few times. V gene TRBV5-1 combines with J gene TRBJ2-2; D perhaps matches TRBD1 (5 bases). Trimming left V 4 bases short and J 8 bases short, with 15 bases between. This CDR3 contains 14 residues. Germline V CDR1 and CDR2: SGHRS, YFSETQ. The CDR3 region is CASSPDSVPGELFF. CDR3 DNA: TGCGCCAGCAGCCCCGACAGCGTTCCTGGGGAGCTGTTTTTT.

V usage is TRBV6-5 and J usage is TRBJ2-3; D perhaps matches TRBD2 (6 bases). V lost 6 bases and J 1 base, leaving 14 bases between the germline ends. CDR1 and CDR2 from the germline V gene are MNHEY and SVGAGI. CDR3 length: 15 residues. The CDR3 loop is CASSPAGSGTDTQYF. The CDR3, as DNA: TGTGCCAGCAGCCCCGCCGGGAGTGGCACAGATACGCAGTATTTT.

This rearrangement joins TRBV9 to TRBJ1-1, with D possibly being TRBD1 (6 bases). CDR3 size: 15 residues. The germline V and J ends were trimmed by 4 bases and 2 bases, with 15 bases remaining between them. Per the germline V gene, CDR1 is SGDLS and CDR2 is YYNGEE. The CDR3 nucleotides are TGTGCCAGCAGCAAATTACAGGGTCCCAACACTGAAGCTTTCTTT. Translation gives CASSKLQGPNTEAFF.

The V gene is TRBV10-3, the J gene TRBJ1-6; D call uncertain. Trimming removed 4 bases at V and 6 bases at J, with 13 bases between. The CDR3 contains 15 residues. Germline V gene lookup returns CDR1 ENHRY and CDR2 SYGVKD. CDR3 sequence: CAISGFRGGNSPLHF. DNA of the CDR3: TGTGCCATCAGTGGGTTCCGTGGAGGTAATTCACCCCTCCACTTT.